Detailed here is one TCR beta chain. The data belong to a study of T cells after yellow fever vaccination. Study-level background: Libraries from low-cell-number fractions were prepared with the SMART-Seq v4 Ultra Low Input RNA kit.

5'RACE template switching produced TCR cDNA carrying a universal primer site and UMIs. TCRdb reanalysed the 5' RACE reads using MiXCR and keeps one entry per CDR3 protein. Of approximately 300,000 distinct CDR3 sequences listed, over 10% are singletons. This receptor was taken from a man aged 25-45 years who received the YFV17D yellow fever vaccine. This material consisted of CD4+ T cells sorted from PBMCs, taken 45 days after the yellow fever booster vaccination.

This chain's CDR3 is CASSVGSAGVPDTQYF. The CDR3 DNA sequence: TGTGCCAGCAGCGTAGGGTCAGCGGGAGTCCCAGATACGCAGTATTTT. The chain has TRBV9 and TRBJ2-3, with TRBD2 identical over 8 bases. CDR1 is SGDLS, CDR2 YYNGEE, per germline. Trimming cost V 0 bases and J 4 bases; bases outside gene matches: 7. This CDR3 comprises 16 residues.